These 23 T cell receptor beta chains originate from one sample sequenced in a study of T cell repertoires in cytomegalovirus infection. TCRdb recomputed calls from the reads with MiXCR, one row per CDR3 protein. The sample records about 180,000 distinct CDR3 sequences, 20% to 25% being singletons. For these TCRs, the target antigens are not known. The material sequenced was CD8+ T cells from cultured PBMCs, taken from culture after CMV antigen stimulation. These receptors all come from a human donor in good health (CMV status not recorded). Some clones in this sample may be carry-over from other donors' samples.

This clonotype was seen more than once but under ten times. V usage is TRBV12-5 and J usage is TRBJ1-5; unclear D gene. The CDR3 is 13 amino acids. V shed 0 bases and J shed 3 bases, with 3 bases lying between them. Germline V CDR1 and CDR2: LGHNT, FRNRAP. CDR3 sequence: CASGLVPNQPQHF. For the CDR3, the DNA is TGTGCTAGTGGTTTGGTACCCAATCAGCCCCAGCATTTT.

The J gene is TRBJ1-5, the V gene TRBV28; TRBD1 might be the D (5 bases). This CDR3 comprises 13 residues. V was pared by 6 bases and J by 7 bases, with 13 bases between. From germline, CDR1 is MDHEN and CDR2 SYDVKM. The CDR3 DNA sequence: TGTGCCAGCAGCCCCGGGACGGGGCAGCCCCAGCATTTT. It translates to CASSPGTGQPQHF.

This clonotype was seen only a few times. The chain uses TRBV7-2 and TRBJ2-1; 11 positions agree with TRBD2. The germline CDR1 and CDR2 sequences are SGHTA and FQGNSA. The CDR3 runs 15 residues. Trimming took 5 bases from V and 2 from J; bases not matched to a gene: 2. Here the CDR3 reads CASSISGGAYNEQFF. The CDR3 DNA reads TGTGCCAGCAGCATTAGCGGGGGGGCCTACAATGAGCAGTTCTTC.

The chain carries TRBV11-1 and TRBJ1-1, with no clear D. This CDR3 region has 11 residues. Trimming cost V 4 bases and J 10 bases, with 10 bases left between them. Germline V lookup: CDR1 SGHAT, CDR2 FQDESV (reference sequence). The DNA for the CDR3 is TGTGCCAGCAGCTCGGAAGGAGTAGCTTTCTTT. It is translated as CASSSEGVAFF.

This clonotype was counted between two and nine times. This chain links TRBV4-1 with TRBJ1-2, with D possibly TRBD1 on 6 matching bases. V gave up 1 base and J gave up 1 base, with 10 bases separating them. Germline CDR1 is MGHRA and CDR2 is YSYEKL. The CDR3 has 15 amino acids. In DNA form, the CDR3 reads TGCGCCAGCAGCCAAGTCGCAGGGGTTAACTATGGCTACACCTTC. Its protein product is CASSQVAGVNYGYTF.

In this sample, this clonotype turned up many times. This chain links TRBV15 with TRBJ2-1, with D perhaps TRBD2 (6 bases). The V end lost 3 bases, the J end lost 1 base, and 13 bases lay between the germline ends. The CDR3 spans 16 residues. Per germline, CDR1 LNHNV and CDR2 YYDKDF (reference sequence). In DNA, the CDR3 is TGTGCCACCAGCAGTTTGGAGGGCAGGTCCTACAATGAGCAGTTCTTC. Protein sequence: CATSSLEGRSYNEQFF.

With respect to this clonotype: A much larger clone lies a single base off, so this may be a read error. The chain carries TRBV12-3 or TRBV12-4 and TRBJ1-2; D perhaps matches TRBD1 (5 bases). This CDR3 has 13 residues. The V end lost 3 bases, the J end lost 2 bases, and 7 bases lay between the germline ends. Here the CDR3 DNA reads TGTGCCAGCAGTTTCCCAGGGAACTATGGCTACACCTTC. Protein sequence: CASSFPGNYGYTF.

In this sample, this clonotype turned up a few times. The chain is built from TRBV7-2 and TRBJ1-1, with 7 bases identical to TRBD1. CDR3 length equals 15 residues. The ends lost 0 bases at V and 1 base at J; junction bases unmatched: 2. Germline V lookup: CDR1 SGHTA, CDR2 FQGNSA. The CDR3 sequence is CASSLAGTANTEAFF. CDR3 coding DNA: TGTGCCAGCAGCTTAGCCGGGACAGCGAACACTGAAGCTTTCTTT.

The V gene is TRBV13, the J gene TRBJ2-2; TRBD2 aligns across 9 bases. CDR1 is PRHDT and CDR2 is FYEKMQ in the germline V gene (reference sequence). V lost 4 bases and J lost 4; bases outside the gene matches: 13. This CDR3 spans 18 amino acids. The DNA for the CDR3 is TGTGCCAGCAGCTCCCGAAGTAGCGGGGGTCCTCGCACCGGGGAGCTGTTTTTT. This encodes CASSSRSSGGPRTGELFF. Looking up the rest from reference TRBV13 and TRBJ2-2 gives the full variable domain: AAGVIQSPRHLIKEKRETATLKCYPIPRHDTVYWYQQGPGQDPQFLISFYEKMQSDKGSIPDRFSAQQFSDYHSELNMSSLELGDSALYFCASSSRSSGGPRTGELFFGEGSRLTVL.

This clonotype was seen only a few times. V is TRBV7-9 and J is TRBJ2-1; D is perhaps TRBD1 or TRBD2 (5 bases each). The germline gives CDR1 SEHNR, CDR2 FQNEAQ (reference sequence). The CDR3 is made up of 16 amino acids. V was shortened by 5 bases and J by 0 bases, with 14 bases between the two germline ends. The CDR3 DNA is TGTGCCAGCAGCACCCCGGGACGCCCCTCCTACAATGAGCAGTTCTTC. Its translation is CASSTPGRPSYNEQFF.

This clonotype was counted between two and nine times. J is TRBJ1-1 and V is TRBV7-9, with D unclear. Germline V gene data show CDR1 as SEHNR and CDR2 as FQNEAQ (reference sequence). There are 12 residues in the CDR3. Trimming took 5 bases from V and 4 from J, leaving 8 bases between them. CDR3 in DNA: TGTGCCAGCAGCCAAGCAAGCACTGAAGCTTTCTTT. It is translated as CASSQASTEAFF.

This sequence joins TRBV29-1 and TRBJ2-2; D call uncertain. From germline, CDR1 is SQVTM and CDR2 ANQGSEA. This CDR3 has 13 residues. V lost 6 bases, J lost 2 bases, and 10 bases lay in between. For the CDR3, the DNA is TGCAGCGTCGACCCAACTAACACCGGGGAGCTGTTTTTT. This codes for CSVDPTNTGELFF.

The CDR3 DNA follows: TGTGCCAGCAGGTTCAGGGGTGACGAGCAGTACTTC. Protein: CASRFRGDEQYF. The chain combines TRBV7-6 with TRBJ2-7, with D possibly matching TRBD1 (6 bases). Germline V gives CDR1 SGHVS, CDR2 FNYEAQ. The CDR3 length is 12 residues. Trimming removed 6 bases from V and 5 bases from J, with 11 bases in between.

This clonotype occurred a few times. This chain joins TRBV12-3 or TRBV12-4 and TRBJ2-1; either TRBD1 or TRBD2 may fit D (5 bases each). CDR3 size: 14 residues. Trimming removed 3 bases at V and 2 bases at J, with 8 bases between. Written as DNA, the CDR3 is TGTGCCAGCAGTTTGGGGACCGCCTACAATGAGCAGTTCTTC. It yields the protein CASSLGTAYNEQFF.

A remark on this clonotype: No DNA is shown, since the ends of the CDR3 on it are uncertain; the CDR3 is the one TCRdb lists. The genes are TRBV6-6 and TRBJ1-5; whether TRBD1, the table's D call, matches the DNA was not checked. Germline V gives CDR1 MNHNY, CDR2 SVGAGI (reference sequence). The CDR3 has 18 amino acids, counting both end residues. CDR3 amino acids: CASSTSGQGAGSNQPQHF.

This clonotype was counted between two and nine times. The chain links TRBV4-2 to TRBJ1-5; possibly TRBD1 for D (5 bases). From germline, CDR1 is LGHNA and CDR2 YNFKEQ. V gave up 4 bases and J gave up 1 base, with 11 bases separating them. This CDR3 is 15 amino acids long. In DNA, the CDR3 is TGTGCCAGCAGCCCCGAGGAGGGGAGCAATCAGCCCCAGCATTTT. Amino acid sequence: CASSPEEGSNQPQHF.

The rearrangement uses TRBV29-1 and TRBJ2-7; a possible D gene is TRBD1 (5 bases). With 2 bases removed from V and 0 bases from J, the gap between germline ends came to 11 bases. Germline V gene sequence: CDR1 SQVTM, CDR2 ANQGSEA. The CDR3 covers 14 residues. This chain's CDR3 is CSVEKGDSSYEQYF. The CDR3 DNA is TGCAGCGTTGAAAAAGGGGATAGCTCCTACGAGCAGTACTTC.

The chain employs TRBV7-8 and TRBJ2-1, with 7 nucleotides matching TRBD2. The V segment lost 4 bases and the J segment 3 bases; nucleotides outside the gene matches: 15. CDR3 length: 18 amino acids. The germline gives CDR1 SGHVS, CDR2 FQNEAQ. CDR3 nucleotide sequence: TGTGCCAGCAGCTACCCCCTTGAAGCGGGGAGAATCTACAATGAGCAGTTCTTC. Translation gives CASSYPLEAGRIYNEQFF.

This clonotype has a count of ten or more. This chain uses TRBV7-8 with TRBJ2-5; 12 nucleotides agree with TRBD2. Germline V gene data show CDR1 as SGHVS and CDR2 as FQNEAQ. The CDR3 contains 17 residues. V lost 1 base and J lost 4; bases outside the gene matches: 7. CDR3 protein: CASSLELAGGRAETQYF. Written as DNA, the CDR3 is TGTGCCAGCAGCTTAGAGCTAGCGGGGGGGCGGGCAGAGACCCAGTACTTC.

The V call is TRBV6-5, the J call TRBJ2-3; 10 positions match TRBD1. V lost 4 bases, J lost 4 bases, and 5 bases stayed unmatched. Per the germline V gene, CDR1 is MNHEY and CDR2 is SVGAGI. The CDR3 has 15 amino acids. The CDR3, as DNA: TGTGCCAGCAGTTCCGGGACAGGGGAACCAGATACGCAGTATTTT. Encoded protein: CASSSGTGEPDTQYF.

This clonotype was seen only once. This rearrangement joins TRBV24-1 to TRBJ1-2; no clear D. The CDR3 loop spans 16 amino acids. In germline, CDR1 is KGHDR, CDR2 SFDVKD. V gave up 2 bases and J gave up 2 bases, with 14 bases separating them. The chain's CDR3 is CATSDSNMDGNYGYTF. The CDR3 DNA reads TGTGCCACCAGTGATTCGAATATGGACGGGAACTATGGCTACACCTTC.

The CDR3 here is CSVDFDRGLGNTEAFF. The CDR3 nucleotides are TGCAGCGTTGATTTCGACAGGGGGCTCGGGAACACTGAAGCTTTCTTT. This chain joins TRBV29-1 and TRBJ1-1; TRBD1 agrees at 10 bases. From germline, CDR1 is SQVTM and CDR2 ANQGSEA. Trimming removed 3 bases from V and 1 base from J; junction bases left unmatched: 8. This CDR3 has 16 amino acids.

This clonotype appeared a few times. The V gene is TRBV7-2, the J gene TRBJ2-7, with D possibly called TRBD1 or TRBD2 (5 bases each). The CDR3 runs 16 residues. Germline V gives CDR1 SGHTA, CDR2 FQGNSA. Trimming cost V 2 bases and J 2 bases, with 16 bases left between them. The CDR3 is CASSLLDGTPAYEQYF. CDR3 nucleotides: TGTGCCAGCAGCTTATTGGACGGGACCCCCGCCTACGAGCAGTACTTC.